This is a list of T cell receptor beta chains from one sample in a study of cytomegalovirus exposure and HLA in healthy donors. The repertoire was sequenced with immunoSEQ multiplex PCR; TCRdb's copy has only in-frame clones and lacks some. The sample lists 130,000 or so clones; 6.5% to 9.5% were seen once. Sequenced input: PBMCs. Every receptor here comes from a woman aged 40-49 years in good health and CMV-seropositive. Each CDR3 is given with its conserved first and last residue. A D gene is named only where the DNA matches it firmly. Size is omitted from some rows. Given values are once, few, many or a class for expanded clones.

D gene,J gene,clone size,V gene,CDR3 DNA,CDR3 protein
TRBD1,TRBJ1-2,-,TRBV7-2,TGTGCCAGCAGCTTACGGACAGGGCCTTCGCGAGGCTACACCTTC,CASSLRTGPSRGYTF
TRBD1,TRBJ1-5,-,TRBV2,TGTGCCAGCACCCTAGGACAGGGCCTCGGTCAGCCCCAGCATTTT,CASTLGQGLGQPQHF
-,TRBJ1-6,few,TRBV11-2,TGTGCCAGCAGCATAGGCAGGGAAGCCAGTAATTCACCCCTCCACTTT,CASSIGREASNSPLHF
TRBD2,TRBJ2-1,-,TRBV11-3,TGTGCCAGCAGCCCAGGGGGACTAGCGGGGGAGGATGAGCAGTTCTTC,CASSPGGLAGEDEQFF
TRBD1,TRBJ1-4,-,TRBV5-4,TGTGCCAGCAGCTCTGGACAGGGGAGGGAAAAACTGTTTTTT,CASSSGQGREKLFF
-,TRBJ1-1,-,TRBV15,TGTGCCACCAGCAGAGATCGGGAAAGGGACATTGGAGCTTTCTTT,CATSRDRERDIGAFF
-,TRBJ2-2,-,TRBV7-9,TGTGCCAGCAGGCTGTGGTTTGTGGCCGCGAACACCGGGGAGCTGTTTTTT,CASRLWFVAANTGELFF
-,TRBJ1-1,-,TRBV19,TGTGCCAGTAGTACTGCCCGGGAGTTTAAGCCTGAAGCTTTCTTT,CASSTAREFKPEAFF
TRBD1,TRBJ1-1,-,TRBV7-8,TGTGCCAGCAGCCCCGGGGGACAGCCGAACACTGAAGCTTTCTTT,CASSPGGQPNTEAFF
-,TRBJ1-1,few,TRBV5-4,TGTGCCAGCAGCAGGTGGGGGGGGGAGACTGAAGCTTTCTTT,CASSRWGGETEAFF
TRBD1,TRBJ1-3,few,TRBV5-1,TGCGCCAGCGGTATCCACAGGGGGCCAGGAAACACCATATATTTT,CASGIHRGPGNTIYF
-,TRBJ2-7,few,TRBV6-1,TGTGCCAGCAATCCCCCCTCCGAGCAGTACTTC,CASNPPSEQYF
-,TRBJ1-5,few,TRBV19,TGTGCCACCACCGGAGGTGTAGGTCAGCCCCAGCATTTT,CATTGGVGQPQHF
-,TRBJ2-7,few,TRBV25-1,TGTGCCAGCCGTGGGGCGAACCACGAGCAGTACTTC,CASRGANHEQYF
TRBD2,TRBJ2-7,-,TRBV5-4,TGTGCCAGCAGCTTAGCGGGGAGGCAGTACTTC,CASSLAGRQYF
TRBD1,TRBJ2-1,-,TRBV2,TGTGCCAGCAGTGAAGGGACAGGGAGGAATGAGCAGTTCTTC,CASSEGTGRNEQFF
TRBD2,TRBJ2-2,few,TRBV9,TGTGCCAGCAGCGGCCTTAGCGGGGTGAACACCGGGGAGCTGTTTTTT,CASSGLSGVNTGELFF
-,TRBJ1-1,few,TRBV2,TGTGCCAGCAGTACCCAGGGGATAGGGCTAGAGAACACTGAAGCTTTCTTT,CASSTQGIGLENTEAFF
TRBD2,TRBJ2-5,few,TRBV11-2,TGTGCCAGCAGCCCCGTAGCGGGGGGGCCGGGAGAGACCCAGTACTTC,CASSPVAGGPGETQYF
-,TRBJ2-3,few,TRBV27,TGTGCCAGCAGTTTAGATAGCCCTCCGGCGGGGTTCACAGATACGCAGTATTTT,CASSLDSPPAGFTDTQYF
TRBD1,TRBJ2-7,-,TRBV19,TGTGCCAGTAGTAAAGGACAGGGGGTCTACGAGCAGTACTTC,CASSKGQGVYEQYF
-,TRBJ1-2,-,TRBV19,TGTGCCAGTAGTATCGGAGGCAGGACAGACACTAACTATGGCTACACCTTC,CASSIGGRTDTNYGYTF
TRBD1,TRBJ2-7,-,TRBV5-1,TGCGCCAGCAGCCCACGGACAGGGAGCTCCTACGAGCAGTACTTC,CASSPRTGSSYEQYF
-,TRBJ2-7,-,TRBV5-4,TGTGCCAGGGGTCAGGAAAAGTCCTACGAGCAGTACTTT,CARGQEKSYEQYF
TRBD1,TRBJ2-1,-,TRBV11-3,TGTGCCAGCAGCTTAGGGACAGGAGGCTACAATGAGCAGTTCTTC,CASSLGTGGYNEQFF
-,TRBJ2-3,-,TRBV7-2,TGTGCCAGCAGCTTAATGGGAGGTGGAAGCACAGATACGCAGTATTTT,CASSLMGGGSTDTQYF
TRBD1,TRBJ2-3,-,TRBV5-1,TGCGCCAGCAGCACTACAGGGGCGCTGGCAGATACGCAGTATTTT,CASSTTGALADTQYF
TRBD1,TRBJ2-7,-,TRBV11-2,TGTGCCAGCAGCTTAGGGTTCAGGGGACAGCCAAACTACGAGCAGTACTTC,CASSLGFRGQPNYEQYF
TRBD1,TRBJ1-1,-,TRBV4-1,TGCGCCAGCAGCCAAGGGCGGACAGGGTTAATACCTGAAGCTTTCTTT,CASSQGRTGLIPEAFF
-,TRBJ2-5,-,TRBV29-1,TGCAGCGTTGAAGATATTCGCAGGGGTATCTACCAAGAGACCCAGTACTTC,CSVEDIRRGIYQETQYF
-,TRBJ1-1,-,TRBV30,TGTGCCTGGAGCGGAGGCAGATCCACTGAAGCTTTCTTT,CAWSGGRSTEAFF
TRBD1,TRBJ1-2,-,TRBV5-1,TGCGCCAGCAGCTTGGCGCCGACAGGGGGGTACTATGGCTACACCTTC,CASSLAPTGGYYGYTF
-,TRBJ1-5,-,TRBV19,TGTGCCAGTAGTTCTCGACAGTATAGCAATCAGCCCCAGCATTTT,CASSSRQYSNQPQHF
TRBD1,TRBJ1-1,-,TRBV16,TGTGCCAGGAGGGGGCAGGCGAACACTGAAGCTTTCTTT,CARRGQANTEAFF
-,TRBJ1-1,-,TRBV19,TGTGCCAGTAGTTTTGGGGCCGGGCTATCAGGCTCTGAAGCTTTCTTT,CASSFGAGLSGSEAFF
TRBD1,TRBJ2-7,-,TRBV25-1,TGTGCCAGCAGTGTAGGGACAGTTTCGCGTGTTGTGGCCTACGAGCAGTACTTC,CASSVGTVSRVVAYEQYF
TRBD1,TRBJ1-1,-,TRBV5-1,TGCGCCAGCAGCCCGGGGACAGGTATGTGGTCGGACACTGAAGCTTTCTTT,CASSPGTGMWSDTEAFF
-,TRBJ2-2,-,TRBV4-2,TGTGCCAGCAGCCAAGGAGATTCCCTAGGAGGCACCGGGGAGCTGTTTTTT,CASSQGDSLGGTGELFF
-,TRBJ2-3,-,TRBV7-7,TGTGCCAGCAGCTTAAATCAGGTGGTAGATACGCAGTATTTT,CASSLNQVVDTQYF
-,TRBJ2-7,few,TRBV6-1,TGTGCCAGCAGTGAATGGGACAACTTATACGAGCAGTACTTC,CASSEWDNLYEQYF